Presented here are 19 T cell receptor beta chains from one specimen sequenced in a study of T cell repertoires in cytomegalovirus infection. Using its own MiXCR run on the reads, TCRdb lists one record per CDR3 protein. The sample carries approximately 470,000 distinct CDR3 sequences, 42% recorded once. The antigens of these receptors remain unknown. The material sequenced was cultured PBMCs, taken from culture after CMV antigen stimulation. Every receptor here comes from a human donor in good health (CMV status not recorded). Some clones in this sample may be carry-over from other donors' samples.

The V call is TRBV20-1, the J call TRBJ2-2, with D possibly TRBD1 on 6 matching bases. Trimming cost V 6 bases and J 3 bases, with 14 bases left between them. The germline CDR1 and CDR2 sequences are DFQATT and SNEGSKA (reference sequence). The length of the CDR3 is 14 residues. The CDR3 coding sequence is TGCAGTGCCAACGACGGGACACACACCGGGGAGCTGTTTTTT. Its translation is CSANDGTHTGELFF.

This clonotype was observed a few times. The gene calls are TRBV5-4 and TRBJ2-7; 7 nucleotides match TRBD1. The CDR3 sequence is 15 residues long. The germline V gene has CDR1 SGHNT and CDR2 YYREEE (reference sequence). Trimming at V came to 3 bases and at J to 0 bases, leaving 6 bases not matched to a gene. The CDR3 coding sequence is TGTGCCAGCAGCTCGAGACAGGGAAGCTCCTACGAGCAGTACTTC. Its protein is CASSSRQGSSYEQYF. The variable domain in full, completed from reference TRBV5-4 and TRBJ2-7, reads ETGVTQSPTHLIKTRGQQVTLRCSSQSGHNTVSWYQQALGQGPQFIFQYYREEENGRGNFPPRFSGLQFPNYSSELNVNALELDDSALYLCASSSRQGSSYEQYFGPGTRLTVT.

Only a few counts were recorded for this clonotype. The chain combines TRBV7-2 with TRBJ1-5, with D perhaps matching TRBD1 (5 bases). From germline, CDR1 is SGHTA and CDR2 FQGNSA. The V end lost 6 bases, the J end lost 5 bases, and 14 bases lay between the germline ends. This CDR3 region has 14 residues. CDR3 sequence: CASSPRARDQPQHF. The CDR3 bases are TGTGCCAGCAGTCCGCGGGCCAGGGATCAGCCCCAGCATTTT.

The chain is built from TRBV2 and TRBJ2-5; no clear D. Trimming pared 3 bases from V and 7 bases from J, leaving 12 bases between. The CDR3 runs to 13 residues. The V gene's germline CDR1 is SNHLY and CDR2 FYNNEI. CDR3 sequence reads: CASSDGGLATQYF. The CDR3 DNA is TGTGCCAGCAGTGACGGTGGATTAGCGACCCAGTACTTC. Full variable domain (rest looked up from reference TRBV2 and TRBJ2-5): EPEVTQTPSHQVTQMGQEVILRCVPISNHLYFYWYRQILGQKVEFLVSFYNNEISEKSEIFDDQFSVERPDGSNFTLKIRSTKLEDSAMYFCASSDGGLATQYFGPGTRLLVL.

The chain joins TRBV7-2 to TRBJ2-7; D possibly corresponds to TRBD2 (6 bases). Per germline, CDR1 SGHTA and CDR2 FQGNSA. V was pared by 5 bases and J by 2 bases, with 16 bases between. This CDR3 region has 15 residues. CDR3 protein: CASSRTLSGAYEQYF. The CDR3 bases are TGTGCCAGCAGCCGAACCCTGTCGGGAGCCTACGAGCAGTACTTC.

This clonotype has more than one count but fewer than ten. This sequence joins TRBV3-1 and TRBJ2-1; 8 nucleotides line up with TRBD2. Looked up from germline, CDR1 is LGHDT and CDR2 is YNNKEL (reference sequence). After removal of 4 bases from V and 9 bases from J, the junction contained 14 bases not matched to a gene. This CDR3 is 16 amino acids long. CDR3 sequence: CASSPPGGRMLGEQFF. In nucleotides, the CDR3 is TGTGCCAGCAGCCCCCCGGGCGGGAGGATGTTGGGTGAGCAGTTCTTC.

The chain employs TRBV7-2 and TRBJ2-5; TRBD2 matches 8 bases. CDR1 SGHTA and CDR2 FQGNSA come from the germline V gene. V dropped 5 bases and J dropped 1; count of bases not matched to a gene: 3. There are 14 residues in the CDR3. CDR3 region: CASSQLAAQETQYF. Here the CDR3 DNA reads TGTGCCAGCAGCCAACTAGCGGCCCAAGAGACCCAGTACTTC.

The chain couples TRBV28 to TRBJ1-6; TRBD1 aligns across 7 bases. Germline V lookup: CDR1 MDHEN, CDR2 SYDVKM. V dropped 5 bases and J dropped 14; count of bases not matched to a gene: 9. The CDR3 covers 13 residues. This CDR3 reads CASSVTGASTLHF. CDR3 coding DNA: TGTGCCAGCAGTGTTACAGGGGCCTCCACCCTCCACTTT.

In nucleotides, the CDR3 is TGTGCCAGCAGCTTAAGAGCGGGGGGCCTGAGAGATACGCAGTATTTT. This codes for CASSLRAGGLRDTQYF. This chain uses TRBV7-6 with TRBJ2-3; TRBD2 agrees at 9 bases. Germline V CDR1 and CDR2: SGHVS, FNYEAQ. The CDR3 spans 16 residues. J gave up 5 bases and V 2 bases, and 8 bases lay outside the gene matches.

V gene TRBV20-1 combines with J gene TRBJ1-5; D is unresolved. Germline assignment: CDR1 DFQATT and CDR2 SNEGSKA (reference sequence). Trimming removed 3 bases at V and 2 bases at J, with 17 bases between. CDR3 length equals 16 residues. The chain's CDR3 is CSASGSQPGGNQPQHF. CDR3 DNA: TGCAGTGCTAGTGGCAGCCAACCTGGCGGCAATCAGCCCCAGCATTTT.

The chain joins TRBV7-9 to TRBJ2-1, with a possible D match to TRBD2 (6 bases). The CDR3 is made up of 12 amino acids. Looked up from germline, CDR1 is SEHNR and CDR2 is FQNEAQ (reference sequence). Trimming removed 5 bases from V and 9 bases from J, with 11 bases in between. The CDR3 DNA sequence: TGTGCCAGCAGCCAGGGAGGCCGTGAGCAGTTCTTC. Translation: CASSQGGREQFF. The full variable domain, in which reference TRBV7-9 and TRBJ2-1 provide the parts outside the CDR3, is DTGVSQNPRHKITKRGQNVTFRCDPISEHNRLYWYRQTLGQGPEFLTYFQNEAQLEKSRLLSDRFSAERPKGSFSTLEIQRTEQGDSAMYLCASSQGGREQFFGPGTRLTVL.

This clonotype was counted only a few times. This chain links TRBV7-9 with TRBJ2-6, with D possibly TRBD2 on 5 matching bases. Trimming cost V 5 bases and J 1 base, with 9 bases left between them. The CDR3 sequence is 15 residues long. Germline CDR1 and CDR2: SEHNR and FQNEAQ (reference sequence). CDR3 amino acids: CASSPTGSGANVLTF. CDR3 nucleotides: TGTGCCAGCAGCCCAACGGGGTCTGGGGCCAACGTCCTGACTTTC. Drawing the rest from reference TRBV7-9 and TRBJ2-6, the complete variable domain is DTGVSQNPRHKITKRGQNVTFRCDPISEHNRLYWYRQTLGQGPEFLTYFQNEAQLEKSRLLSDRFSAERPKGSFSTLEIQRTEQGDSAMYLCASSPTGSGANVLTFGAGSRLTVL.

The V and J genes are TRBV7-8 and TRBJ1-2; 8 bases map to TRBD1. The CDR3 runs 17 residues. Germline lookup yields CDR1 SGHVS and CDR2 FQNEAQ. With 3 bases clipped from V and 8 bases from J, the junction kept 17 bases outside the gene matches. CDR3 protein: CASSFRWTRDRLSGYTF. The CDR3, as DNA: TGTGCCAGCAGCTTCCGCTGGACCCGGGACAGGTTGTCGGGCTACACCTTC. The whole variable domain, remainder taken from reference TRBV7-8 and TRBJ1-2, is GAGVSQSPRYKVAKRGQDVALRCDPISGHVSLFWYQQALGQGPEFLTYFQNEAQLDKSGLPSDRFFAERPEGSVSTLKIQRTQQEDSAVYLCASSFRWTRDRLSGYTFGSGTRLTVV.

The rearrangement links TRBV7-8 to TRBJ1-6, with D unclear. Trimming stripped 1 base from V and 5 bases from J, with 9 bases between. Per germline, CDR1 SGHVS and CDR2 FQNEAQ. The CDR3 length is 15 residues. The CDR3 nucleotides are TGTGCCAGCAGCTTAGAGTATACAGATAATTCACCCCTCCACTTT. Its protein product is CASSLEYTDNSPLHF.

The rearrangement uses TRBV5-1 and TRBJ2-1, with 9 nucleotides matching TRBD2. From germline, CDR1 is SGHRS and CDR2 YFSETQ. This CDR3 is built from 15 residues. After removal of 4 bases from V and 4 bases from J, the junction contained 6 bases not matched to a gene. The CDR3 DNA sequence: TGCGCCAGCAGCCCCGATAGCGGGAGATACAATGAGCAGTTCTTC. It translates to CASSPDSGRYNEQFF.

This clonotype was seen a few times. This sequence joins TRBV7-6 and TRBJ2-7, with D unclear. Trimming stripped 1 base from V and 1 base from J, with 8 bases between. CDR3 length equals 14 residues. Germline V lookup: CDR1 SGHVS, CDR2 FNYEAQ. The CDR3 DNA reads TGTGCCAGCAGCTTAGTAGACACATCCTACGAGCAGTACTTC. It codes for CASSLVDTSYEQYF.

The chain couples TRBV12-3 or TRBV12-4 to TRBJ2-2, with TRBD2 matching 7 bases. There are 17 residues in the CDR3. Germline trimming cut 6 bases from V and 2 bases from J; bases unmatched to any gene: 12. CDR3 DNA sequence: TGTGCCAGCAGCACCGGGGAGACTAGCCTAAACACCGGGGAGCTGTTTTTT. As protein: CASSTGETSLNTGELFF.

This clonotype was seen a handful of times. The chain is built from TRBV11-2 and TRBJ2-7, with 10 bases identical to TRBD2. Germline values: CDR1 SGHAT, CDR2 FQNNGV. V was pared by 1 base and J by 4 bases, with 1 base of the junction left unmatched. This CDR3 comprises 14 residues. The CDR3 protein is CASSLALAGYEQYF. The CDR3 nucleotides read TGTGCCAGCAGCTTAGCACTAGCGGGGTACGAGCAGTACTTC. Combining the CDR3 with reference TRBV11-2 and TRBJ2-7 gives the whole variable domain EAGVAQSPRYKIIEKRQSVAFWCNPISGHATLYWYQQILGQGPKLLIQFQNNGVVDDSQLPKDRFSAERLKGVDSTLKIQPAKLEDSAVYLCASSLALAGYEQYFGPGTRLTVT.

This clonotype appeared a few times. The chain carries TRBV12-3 or TRBV12-4 and TRBJ1-3; D is possibly TRBD1 (5 bases). Trimming took 5 bases from V and 8 from J, leaving 13 bases between them. The CDR3 spans 13 residues. The CDR3 is CASSPQASDTIYF. The CDR3 nucleotides read TGTGCCAGCAGTCCACAGGCGTCCGACACCATATATTTT.